These 23 T cell receptor beta chains were all obtained from the same sample, sequenced in a study of CD8+CD57+ T cells in acquired aplastic anemia. The study profiled TCR beta VDJ and CDR3 using genomic DNA as template. TCRdb recomputed calls from the reads with MiXCR, one row per CDR3 protein. The data show 150,000 to 200,000 distinct CDR3 sequences, approximately 48% seen once. For sequencing, patients were chosen who had shown expansion of CD8+CD57+ cells by flow cytometry. The sequenced material came from sorted CD4+, CD8+, or CD8+CD57+ T cells (not recorded which) from PBMCs. The receptors here all came from a human donor with aplastic anemia.

There are a few counts of this clonotype. The rearrangement uses TRBV29-1 and TRBJ1-4; 7 positions match TRBD1. The CDR3 spans 16 residues. The germline CDR1 and CDR2 sequences are SQVTM and ANQGSEA. The V gene end was trimmed by 3 bases and the J gene end by 0 bases; junction bases not matched to a gene: 7. CDR3 sequence (DNA): TGCAGCGTTGAGGATCCGGGACAGCCAACTAATGAAAAACTGTTTTTT. Amino acids: CSVEDPGQPTNEKLFF.

A remark on this clonotype: This may stem from a read error, because a much larger clone lies one nucleotide away. The chain recombines TRBV12-5 with TRBJ1-5, with D possibly being TRBD1 (5 bases). Per the germline V gene, CDR1 is LGHNT and CDR2 is FRNRAP. The germline V and J ends were trimmed by 0 bases and 3 bases, with 9 bases remaining between them. This CDR3 region has 15 residues. DNA of the CDR3: TGTGCTAGTGGTTTGGTCCCCAGGGTCAATCAGCCCCAGCATTTT. Residues: CASGLVPRVNQPQHF.

The rearrangement joins TRBV7-9 to TRBJ1-6; D is possibly TRBD1 (5 bases). The CDR3 spans 15 residues. From germline, CDR1 is SEHNR and CDR2 FQNEAQ (reference sequence). Between the trimmed V and J ends, which lost 5 bases and 7 bases, there was a span of 15 bases. The CDR3 loop is CASSRGAEFNSPLHF. The CDR3 bases are TGTGCCAGCAGCCGAGGGGCGGAATTCAATTCACCCCTCCACTTT.

This clonotype was seen a handful of times. The chain links TRBV30 to TRBJ2-3, with a possible D match to TRBD2 (7 bases). Trimming took 5 bases from V and 5 from J, leaving 17 bases between them. The CDR3 is 14 residues long. Germline V gene data show CDR1 as GTSNPN and CDR2 as SVGIG (reference sequence). Here the CDR3 reads CAWGRGGGGDTQYF. The CDR3 DNA is TGTGCCTGGGGGAGGGGGGGAGGAGGAGATACGCAGTATTTT.

J is TRBJ2-1 and V is TRBV5-6; perhaps D is TRBD1 or TRBD2 (5 bases each). With 3 bases removed from V and 4 bases from J, the gap between germline ends came to 17 bases. Germline CDR1 SGHDT, CDR2 YYEEEE. The CDR3 extends over 16 amino acids. CDR3 in amino acids: CASSSSQGTGYNEQFF. Here the CDR3 DNA reads TGTGCCAGCAGCTCCTCCCAGGGAACGGGGTACAATGAGCAGTTCTTC. The full variable domain, completed using reference TRBV5-6 and TRBJ2-1, is DAGVTQSPTHLIKTRGQQVTLRCSPKSGHDTVSWYQQALGQGPQFIFQYYEEEERQRGNFPDRFSGHQFPNYSSELNVNALLLGDSALYLCASSSSQGTGYNEQFFGPGTRLTVL.

This clonotype was picked up a small number of times. The chain has TRBV27 and TRBJ1-1; tentatively, D is TRBD1 (6 bases). V lost 0 bases and J 5 bases, leaving 13 bases between the germline ends. Germline CDR1 reads MNHEY; CDR2 reads SMNVEV (reference sequence). The CDR3 is 15 amino acids. The DNA of the CDR3 is TGTGCCAGCAGTTTATCCGGGGGGCGAGGGACTGAAGCTTTCTTT. Its protein product is CASSLSGGRGTEAFF.

This clonotype was seen at least ten times. The J gene is TRBJ1-2, the V gene TRBV19, with 7 bases that match TRBD1. Trimming at V came to 5 bases and at J to 0 bases, leaving 6 bases not matched to a gene. The CDR3 covers 15 residues. CDR1 LNHDA and CDR2 SQIVND come from the germline V gene (reference sequence). CDR3 in amino acids: CASSLTTGTNYGYTF. CDR3 nucleotide sequence: TGTGCCAGTAGTCTCACGACAGGGACTAACTATGGCTACACCTTC.

J is TRBJ2-3 and V is TRBV7-3; D call uncertain. Trimming shortened V by 7 bases and J by 0 bases, and 8 bases separated the two germline ends. The CDR3 is 13 residues long. Looked up from germline, CDR1 is SGHTA and CDR2 is FQGTGA. Here the CDR3 reads CASTDSSTDTQYF. For the CDR3, the DNA is TGTGCCAGCACCGACTCCAGCACAGATACGCAGTATTTT.

This clonotype was observed a handful of times. This sequence joins TRBV18 and TRBJ1-2; D is possibly TRBD1 (6 bases). The CDR3 sequence is 13 residues long. Trimming shortened V by 2 bases and J by 8 bases, and 12 bases separated the two germline ends. Germline loops: CDR1 KGHSH, CDR2 LQKENI. Written as DNA, the CDR3 is TGTGCCAGCTCACCATCGGACAGCCGGGGCTACACCTTC. This translates into CASSPSDSRGYTF.

This clonotype turned up a few times. This chain joins TRBV29-1 and TRBJ2-7; 10 bases agree with TRBD2. From germline, CDR1 is SQVTM and CDR2 ANQGSEA. The CDR3 totals 14 residues. V lost 5 bases and J lost 2; bases outside the gene matches: 6. CDR3 nucleotides: TGCAGCGTTTGGGCTAGCGGGAGCACCTACGAGCAGTACTTC. Its translation: CSVWASGSTYEQYF.

This clonotype was found many times. The chain has TRBV5-1 and TRBJ2-2, with 7 bases aligning to TRBD2. With V trimmed by 1 base and J by 6 bases, 6 bases remained unmatched. This CDR3 is 15 amino acids long. Germline CDR1 is SGHRS and CDR2 is YFSETQ. This CDR3 is CASSLTRGIAGELFF. The CDR3 coding sequence is TGCGCCAGCAGCTTGACGCGGGGGATCGCCGGGGAGCTGTTTTTT.

V usage is TRBV24-1 and J usage is TRBJ2-1; 10 bases match TRBD1. The CDR3 is 15 amino acids. The junction had 6 bases not matched to a gene; V was cut back by 2 bases and J by 9 bases. Germline-derived CDR1 and CDR2 are KGHDR and SFDVKD. For the CDR3, the DNA is TGTGCCACCAGTGATTCCGGGACAGGGGCGGGTGAGCAGTTCTTC. This gives the protein CATSDSGTGAGEQFF.

The chain recombines TRBV15 with TRBJ2-7; 10 bases agree with TRBD1. Germline CDR1 LNHNV, CDR2 YYDKDF (reference sequence). Trimming took 0 bases from V and 1 from J; bases not matched to a gene: 6. This CDR3 spans 17 amino acids. The DNA of the CDR3 is TGTGCCACCAGCAGAGATCGGGACAGGGGAAGATCCTACGAGCAGTACTTC. The encoded protein is CATSRDRDRGRSYEQYF.

The V call is TRBV19, the J call TRBJ1-4, with 8 bases matching TRBD1. The V and J ends lost 7 bases and 7 bases, in that order; junction bases with no gene match: 8. The V gene's germline CDR1 is LNHDA and CDR2 SQIVND (reference sequence). The CDR3 is 14 residues long. The CDR3 here is CASKPGQDIEKLFF. Written as DNA, the CDR3 is TGTGCCAGTAAGCCGGGACAGGATATTGAAAAACTGTTTTTT.

This clonotype has ten or more counts. The rearrangement joins TRBV4-3 to TRBJ2-7; 12 positions match TRBD2. Germline V CDR1 and CDR2: LGHNA, YSLEER. There are 16 residues in the CDR3. V lost 0 bases, J lost 1 base, and 1 base stayed unmatched. Written as DNA, the CDR3 is TGCGCCAGCAGCCAAGATCTAGCGGGGGGGTCCTACGAGCAGTACTTC. Amino acids: CASSQDLAGGSYEQYF.

The CDR3 nucleotides are TGTGCCAGTGGAGTTGGGAGAAACAGCAATCAGCCCCAGCATTTT. It yields the protein CASGVGRNSNQPQHF. The chain is built from TRBV2 and TRBJ1-5; no firm D call. Trimming shortened V by 9 bases and J by 1 base, and 16 bases separated the two germline ends. Germline CDR1 SNHLY, CDR2 FYNNEI. This CDR3 has 15 residues.

This clonotype was seen many times. The chain is built from TRBV6-1 and TRBJ2-1; 12 bases are a match to TRBD2. This CDR3 is built from 13 residues. V shed 8 bases and J 9 bases; nucleotides not matched to a gene: 5. CDR1 and CDR2 from the germline V gene are MNHNS and SASEGT. The CDR3 protein is CASASGGAGEQFF. CDR3 nucleotide sequence: TGTGCCAGCGCTAGCGGGGGGGCGGGTGAGCAGTTCTTC.

This clonotype appeared many times. The rearrangement joins TRBV6-6 to TRBJ2-3; D remains ambiguous. Germline values: CDR1 MNHNY, CDR2 SVGAGI (reference sequence). V was cut by 5 bases and J by 2 bases, with 8 bases left in between. CDR3 length: 13 residues. The CDR3 bases are TGTGCCAGCAGTCCTTCCCCCACAGATACGCAGTATTTT. It is translated as CASSPSPTDTQYF.

This clonotype was detected many times. This sequence joins TRBV20-1 and TRBJ2-1; D is undetermined. The ends were cut back, 1 base at V and 9 bases at J, with 7 bases in the middle. CDR1 and CDR2 (germline): DFQATT, SNEGSKA (reference sequence). The CDR3 extends over 11 amino acids. The CDR3 reads CSARADREQFF. CDR3 DNA: TGCAGTGCTAGAGCGGACCGTGAGCAGTTCTTC.

Points on this clonotype: The junction does not match germline at one end; this may be a read error. The chain uses TRBV6-1 and TRBJ1-4; TRBD1 matches at 7 bases. The CDR3 totals 15 residues. The germline gives CDR1 MNHNS, CDR2 SASEGT. The CDR3 loop reads CASRSGGGTSEKLFF. CDR3 nucleotides: TGTGCCAGCAGATCAGGGGGGGGGACTAGTGAAAAACTGTTTTTT.

This clonotype was detected ten times or more. V is TRBV12-3 or TRBV12-4 and J is TRBJ1-2, with a tentative D call TRBD1 (5 bases). The CDR3 runs 14 residues. Trimming took off 0 bases at V and 4 bases at J, with 9 bases between the two ends. The chain's CDR3 is CASSLAQGPYGYTF. The CDR3 DNA reads TGTGCCAGCAGTTTAGCGCAGGGTCCCTATGGCTACACCTTC.

The rearrangement uses TRBV4-2 and TRBJ2-1; tentative D call: TRBD1 (5 bases). The V end lost 4 bases, the J end lost 1 base, and 11 bases lay between the germline ends. Germline CDR1 and CDR2: LGHNA and YNFKEQ. The CDR3 runs to 15 residues. CDR3: CASSLGAVSYNEQFF. The CDR3 region has the DNA TGTGCCAGCAGCCTTGGGGCGGTTTCCTACAATGAGCAGTTCTTC.

This clonotype has more than one count but fewer than ten. The J gene is TRBJ2-1, the V gene TRBV11-2, with a weak D call TRBD1 (5 bases). V shed 5 bases and J shed 7 bases, with 12 bases lying between them. The germline V gene encodes CDR1 SGHAT and CDR2 FQNNGV. The CDR3 is 13 residues long. The CDR3 protein is CASSTTVRNEQFF. The CDR3 DNA reads TGTGCCAGCAGCACGACAGTCCGGAATGAGCAGTTCTTC.